A single sample gave rise to the 24 T cell receptor beta chains below, sequenced in a study of cytomegalovirus exposure and HLA in healthy donors. Profiled with immunoSEQ multiplex PCR; TCRdb holds only in-frame clones, not every one. The sample lists around 170,000 clones; around 85% were seen once. The sample comprised PBMCs. These receptor sequences come from a man aged 18 to 29 in good health and CMV-seropositive.

The table lists this clone with a few counts. This chain connects TRBV6-5 to TRBJ1-6; no firm D call. CDR3 length: 12 amino acids. V lost 2 bases and J 11 bases, leaving 7 bases between the germline ends. The germline V gene has CDR1 MNHEY and CDR2 SVGAGI. The CDR3 spells CASSYKSAPLHF. In DNA form, the CDR3 reads TGTGCCAGCAGTTACAAGTCGGCACCCCTCCACTTT.

The chain recombines TRBV9 with TRBJ2-3; 10 nucleotides align to TRBD2. The CDR3 length is 17 residues. Germline assignment: CDR1 SGDLS and CDR2 YYNGEE. Trimming at V came to 1 base and at J to 4 bases, leaving 9 bases not matched to a gene. CDR3 sequence (DNA): TGTGCCAGCAGCGTACCCCAGCTAGCGGGAGTGGCAGATACGCAGTATTTT. As protein: CASSVPQLAGVADTQYF.

The CDR3 here is CASSLMGDRALNEQFF. CDR3 DNA sequence: TGTGCCAGCAGCTTAATGGGGGACAGGGCCCTCAATGAGCAGTTCTTC. The chain has TRBV7-3 and TRBJ2-1; 9 bases are shared with TRBD1. CDR3 length: 16 residues. The J segment lost 6 bases and the V segment lost 1 base, leaving 7 bases of the junction unmatched. Germline V gene data show CDR1 as SGHTA and CDR2 as FQGTGA. Combining the CDR3 with reference TRBV7-3 and TRBJ2-1 gives the whole variable domain GAGVSQTPSNKVTEKGKYVELRCDPISGHTALYWYRQSLGQGPEFLIYFQGTGAADDSGLPNDRFFAVRPEGSVSTLKIQRTERGDSAVYLCASSLMGDRALNEQFFGPGTRLTVL.

This clone appeared a single time. The V call is TRBV30, the J call TRBJ2-5; D uncertain. CDR3 size: 11 residues. V lost 4 bases, J lost 4 bases, and 7 bases lay in between. Germline lookup yields CDR1 GTSNPN and CDR2 SVGIG (reference sequence). Here the CDR3 reads CAWTRGETQYF. The CDR3 bases are TGTGCCTGGACTAGAGGAGAGACCCAGTACTTC. Looking up the rest from reference TRBV30 and TRBJ2-5 gives the full variable domain: SQTIHQWPATLVQPVGSPLSLECTVEGTSNPNLYWYRQAAGRGLQLLFYSVGIGQISSEVPQNLSASRPQDRQFILSSKKLLLSDSGFYLCAWTRGETQYFGPGTRLLVL.

V and J are TRBV28 and TRBJ1-1, with D tentatively TRBD1 (6 bases). This CDR3 comprises 12 residues. Between the trimmed V and J ends, which lost 4 bases and 8 bases, there was a span of 11 bases. Germline-derived CDR1 and CDR2 are MDHEN and SYDVKM. The CDR3 loop reads CASSSQQGEAFF. CDR3 bases: TGTGCCAGCAGTTCCCAGCAGGGGGAAGCTTTCTTT.

The chain is built from TRBV27 and TRBJ2-7; TRBD1 aligns across 10 bases. J gave up 3 bases and V 5 bases, and 4 bases lay outside the gene matches. This CDR3 spans 14 amino acids. Germline V gives CDR1 MNHEY, CDR2 SMNVEV (reference sequence). This CDR3 reads CASSLTGGVYEQYF. CDR3 nucleotide sequence: TGTGCCAGCAGTCTGACAGGGGGCGTCTACGAGCAGTACTTC.

V usage is TRBV28 and J usage is TRBJ2-2; TRBD1 matches at 7 bases. The CDR3 consists of 15 residues. V trimming: 6 bases; J trimming: 4 bases; junction bases outside the gene matches: 8. Germline values: CDR1 MDHEN, CDR2 SYDVKM. The DNA for the CDR3 is TGTGCCAGCAGATCGACAGGGAGAGGCACCGGGGAGCTGTTTTTT. This gives the protein CASRSTGRGTGELFF.

J is TRBJ2-7 and V is TRBV7-2, with 11 bases identical to TRBD2. CDR1 SGHTA and CDR2 FQGNSA come from the germline V gene. The CDR3 is 18 residues long. The V segment lost 5 bases and the J segment 9 bases; nucleotides outside the gene matches: 21. The CDR3 DNA reads as TGTGCCAGCAGCCTGGACCCGGGACTAGCGGAACTTGTGGGGGTGCAGTACTTC. Protein product: CASSLDPGLAELVGVQYF.

The CDR3 bases are TGTGCCAGCAGTCACCTTAAAACGGGGGGGCCGTCAGATACGCAGTATTTT. Its translation is CASSHLKTGGPSDTQYF. This sequence joins TRBV27 and TRBJ2-3, with 8 bases lining up with TRBD2. The germline CDR1 and CDR2 sequences are MNHEY and SMNVEV (reference sequence). Trimming cost V 5 bases and J 4 bases; bases outside gene matches: 14. The CDR3 runs to 17 residues.

This chain links TRBV7-9 with TRBJ2-1, with 7 bases lining up with TRBD2. The CDR3 sequence is 15 residues long. Trimming took 4 bases from V and 5 from J; bases not matched to a gene: 8. CDR1 and CDR2 from the germline V gene are SEHNR and FQNEAQ (reference sequence). CDR3: CASSSPGTTHNEQFF. CDR3 nucleotides: TGTGCCAGCAGCTCCCCCGGGACTACACACAATGAGCAGTTCTTC.

This chain connects TRBV9 to TRBJ1-4; TRBD1 matches at 9 bases. Per the germline V gene, CDR1 is SGDLS and CDR2 is YYNGEE. V lost 4 bases to trimming and J lost 5 bases; unmatched junction nucleotides: 3. This CDR3 has 14 amino acids. CDR3 residues: CASSPGTGNEKLFF. The CDR3 DNA reads as TGTGCCAGCAGCCCCGGGACAGGGAATGAAAAACTGTTTTTT.

This chain's CDR3 is CASSRNRGGYGYTF. The DNA for the CDR3 is TGTGCCAGCAGTCGCAACCGCGGGGGCTATGGCTACACCTTC. V is TRBV11-3 and J is TRBJ1-2, with TRBD1 as a possible D gene (5 bases). In germline, CDR1 is SGHNT, CDR2 YENEEA. Trimming pared 6 bases from V and 4 bases from J, leaving 15 bases between. The CDR3 sequence is 14 residues long.

For the CDR3, the DNA is TGTGCCAGCAGCTTAGGCAGGACAACTAACTATGGCTACACCTTC. The encoded protein is CASSLGRTTNYGYTF. The genes are TRBV7-9 and TRBJ1-2; possibly TRBD1 for D (5 bases). Germline assignment: CDR1 SEHNR and CDR2 FQNEAQ (reference sequence). V was pared by 1 base and J by 0 bases, with 9 bases between. This CDR3 region has 15 residues.

The rearrangement uses TRBV6-6 and TRBJ2-1, with D hard to call. The CDR3 contains 13 residues. Germline loops: CDR1 MNHNY, CDR2 SVGAGI (reference sequence). V was shortened by 2 bases and J by 8 bases, with 10 bases between the two germline ends. CDR3 nucleotide sequence: TGTGCCAGCAGTTACGTGCAATCGGATGAGCAGTTCTTC. This codes for CASSYVQSDEQFF.

This chain uses TRBV5-1 with TRBJ2-6, with TRBD1 matching 7 bases. Per the germline V gene, CDR1 is SGHRS and CDR2 is YFSETQ. The ends lost 5 bases at V and 2 bases at J; junction bases unmatched: 13. The CDR3 loop spans 18 amino acids. CDR3 protein: CASSLSQGTVTGANVLTF. In nucleotides, the CDR3 is TGCGCCAGCAGTTTGTCCCAGGGGACAGTGACTGGGGCCAACGTCCTGACTTTC.

This chain links TRBV9 with TRBJ2-1; 8 nucleotides match TRBD2. Losses at the gene ends were 0 bases for V and 6 bases for J; bases not matched to a gene: 5. The V gene's germline CDR1 is SGDLS and CDR2 YYNGEE. The CDR3 loop spans 15 amino acids. The CDR3 spells CASSVVRGGLNEQFF. The CDR3, as DNA: TGTGCCAGCAGCGTAGTTCGGGGGGGGCTCAATGAGCAGTTCTTC.

The rearrangement links TRBV27 to TRBJ2-3; tentative D call: TRBD1 (5 bases). This CDR3 region has 14 residues. The ends were cut back, 7 bases at V and 6 bases at J, with 17 bases in the middle. Germline V lookup: CDR1 MNHEY, CDR2 SMNVEV (reference sequence). The CDR3 protein is CASIPQGVDDTQYF. The CDR3 nucleotides read TGTGCCAGCATCCCTCAGGGCGTGGATGATACGCAGTATTTT.

This clone was found a few times. The rearrangement links TRBV18 to TRBJ2-7; unclear D gene. CDR3 length: 14 amino acids. Deletions cut 6 bases from V and 3 bases from J, with 15 bases between. CDR1 and CDR2 (germline): KGHSH, LQKENI. The CDR3 DNA follows: TGTGCCAGCTCGTCTAGTACTCCGGACTACGAGCAGTACTTC. Residues: CASSSSTPDYEQYF.

This clone occurred once. The chain carries TRBV19 and TRBJ1-5; 9 nucleotides match TRBD1. CDR1 and CDR2 from the germline V gene are LNHDA and SQIVND (reference sequence). With V trimmed by 0 bases and J by 3 bases, 3 bases remained unmatched. This CDR3 spans 16 amino acids. The CDR3 here is CASSIETGGFNQPQHF. In DNA, the CDR3 is TGTGCCAGTAGTATAGAAACAGGGGGCTTCAATCAGCCCCAGCATTTT.

The gene calls are TRBV5-6 and TRBJ2-1; TRBD1 agrees at 12 bases. V trimming: 2 bases; J trimming: 8 bases; junction bases outside the gene matches: 2. The CDR3 covers 14 residues. Per germline, CDR1 SGHDT and CDR2 YYEEEE. In nucleotides, the CDR3 is TGTGCCAGCAGCTTCGGGACAGGGGGCCATGAGCAGTTCTTC. It translates to CASSFGTGGHEQFF.

The gene calls are TRBV2 and TRBJ2-2, with D maybe TRBD2 (5 bases). This CDR3 comprises 17 residues. With 0 bases removed from V and 5 bases from J, the gap between germline ends came to 16 bases. Germline V gives CDR1 SNHLY, CDR2 FYNNEI. In nucleotides, the CDR3 is TGTGCCAGCAGTGAAGCGATAGGAGGTGGCCCAACCGGGGAGCTGTTTTTT. Residues: CASSEAIGGGPTGELFF.

The chain carries TRBV14 and TRBJ2-1, with unresolved D. From germline, CDR1 is SGHDN and CDR2 FVKESK. Trimming took 5 bases from V and 8 from J, leaving 16 bases between them. This CDR3 has 14 amino acids. The CDR3 sequence: CASSTQVRQDEQFF. The CDR3 nucleotides read TGTGCCAGCAGCACCCAGGTCCGTCAGGATGAGCAGTTCTTC.

The rearrangement joins TRBV28 to TRBJ2-5; D may be TRBD1 (5 bases). The germline CDR1 and CDR2 sequences are MDHEN and SYDVKM. Trimming took 7 bases from V and 5 from J, leaving 14 bases between them. This CDR3 has 13 amino acids. Written as DNA, the CDR3 is TGTGCCAGCACGGTGGGGCTCCGGGAGACCCAGTACTTC. Translation gives CASTVGLRETQYF.

The chain links TRBV28 to TRBJ2-1; D is ambiguous. Germline lookup yields CDR1 MDHEN and CDR2 SYDVKM. Trimming shortened V by 3 bases and J by 2 bases, and 8 bases separated the two germline ends. The CDR3 runs 14 residues. This CDR3 is CASSFAVPYNEQFF. DNA of the CDR3: TGTGCCAGCAGTTTCGCGGTTCCCTACAATGAGCAGTTCTTC.